Detailed here is one T cell receptor beta chain. Germline V gene sequence: CDR1 MNHEY, CDR2 SVGAGI. Trimming cost V 8 bases and J 4 bases, with 17 bases left between them. This CDR3 has 14 amino acids. These data come from a study of HIV-infected patients and healthy controls. In TCRdb, the 5' RACE reads were re-called with MiXCR into one record per CDR3 protein. The sample carries some 67,000 distinct CDR3 sequences, around 17% recorded once. The chain joins TRBV6-5 to TRBJ1-2, with D tentatively TRBD1 (5 bases). The clonotype was recovered from a human donor in good health. The sample comprised CD4+ T cells from blood. CDR3 coding DNA: TGTGCCAGCGGGACCGAAGAAGGGGTCTATGGCTACACCTTC. Amino acid sequence: CASGTEEGVYGYTF.